This T cell receptor (beta chain) was retrieved from a study of breast tumors, draining lymph nodes, adjacent tissues. This clonotype appeared many times. Its antigen is not identified. Study-level points and caveats: Tumor TCR diversity was below lymph nodes but above nontumor tissue.

The CDR3 is 14 residues long. The germline V gene encodes CDR1 SGHNT and CDR2 YYREEE (reference sequence). J was trimmed by 3 bases and V by 0 bases; bases with no gene match: 1. From the multiplex PCR reads, TCRdb called clonotypes with MiXCR, one entry per CDR3 protein. The sample lists under 150,000 distinct CDR3 sequences; around 21% were seen once. The lymph nodes were axillary draining lymph nodes from breast cancer patients. The source material was axillary lymph node tissue. The sequence came from a female donor with breast cancer. Some clones in this sample may be carry-over from other donors' samples. The chain carries TRBV5-4 and TRBJ1-2, with 8 bases that match TRBD1. CDR3 nucleotides: TGTGCCAGCAGCTTGGACAGGGGGTACTATGGCTACACCTTC. Protein sequence: CASSLDRGYYGYTF.